The 21 T cell receptor beta chains below were found in one sample sequenced in a study of cytomegalovirus exposure and HLA in healthy donors. Clones were sequenced by immunoSEQ multiplex PCR, and TCRdb holds only the in-frame ones, with some missing. This table holds about 160,000 clones, roughly nine tenths found once. Input material: PBMCs. Every receptor here comes from a woman in her 30s in good health and CMV-seronegative.

The chain has TRBV15 and TRBJ2-7; 9 positions agree with TRBD1. Germline CDR1 LNHNV, CDR2 YYDKDF (reference sequence). CDR3 length equals 15 residues. With 1 base clipped from V and 5 bases from J, the junction kept 6 bases outside the gene matches. The CDR3 sequence: CATSRAGTGSDEQYF. The CDR3 nucleotides are TGTGCCACCAGCAGAGCCGGGACAGGGAGTGACGAGCAGTACTTC.

The chain combines TRBV9 with TRBJ2-7; 8 bases are shared with TRBD1. The CDR3 sequence is 13 residues long. Germline CDR1 reads SGDLS; CDR2 reads YYNGEE. The V gene end was trimmed by 0 bases and the J gene end by 5 bases; junction bases not matched to a gene: 1. The CDR3 spells CASSVGQGNEQYF. For the CDR3, the DNA is TGTGCCAGCAGCGTAGGACAGGGGAACGAGCAGTACTTC.

CDR3: CASSGLAMGNEQFF. CDR3 bases: TGTGCCAGCAGCGGACTAGCCATGGGAAATGAGCAGTTCTTC. The rearrangement links TRBV9 to TRBJ2-1, with 7 bases identical to TRBD2. Losses at the gene ends were 3 bases for V and 7 bases for J; bases not matched to a gene: 7. The CDR3 is 14 residues long. The germline V gene has CDR1 SGDLS and CDR2 YYNGEE.

The CDR3 sequence is CASSVTTGVSSYNEQFF. The CDR3 DNA sequence: TGTGCCAGCAGCGTAACAACAGGGGTCTCATCCTACAATGAGCAGTTCTTC. V usage is TRBV9 and J usage is TRBJ2-1, with 7 bases identical to TRBD1. J lost 1 base, V lost 1 base, and 8 bases had no gene match. Germline V gene lookup returns CDR1 SGDLS and CDR2 YYNGEE. The CDR3 loop spans 17 amino acids.

The CDR3 spells CASSQDPRGSSYEQYF. Here the CDR3 DNA reads TGCGCCAGCAGCCAAGATCCGAGGGGCTCGTCCTACGAGCAGTACTTC. The chain employs TRBV4-3 and TRBJ2-7; D possibly uses TRBD1 or TRBD2 (5 bases each). The CDR3 consists of 16 residues. V lost 0 bases and J lost 1, with 13 bases in between. CDR1 LGHNA and CDR2 YSLEER come from the germline V gene.

This clone was observed a handful of times. The chain carries TRBV6-1 and TRBJ2-1, with D perhaps assigned TRBD1 or TRBD2 (5 bases each). Trimming removed 1 base at V and 14 bases at J, with 12 bases between. In germline, CDR1 is MNHNS, CDR2 SASEGT. This CDR3 has 12 amino acids. The CDR3 spells CASSEGLGREFF. CDR3 sequence (DNA): TGTGCCAGCAGTGAAGGGTTGGGGCGGGAGTTCTTC.

This chain connects TRBV6-5 to TRBJ2-1; 9 bases are a match to TRBD1. This CDR3 comprises 15 residues. Trimming took 5 bases from V and 7 from J; bases not matched to a gene: 9. The germline V gene encodes CDR1 MNHEY and CDR2 SVGAGI. The CDR3 DNA sequence: TGTGCCAGCAGTGCGACAGGGGGTATTGGTAATGAGCAGTTCTTC. Its protein is CASSATGGIGNEQFF.

Of note for this clone: One junction end disagrees with the germline gene, perhaps due to a read error. This sequence joins TRBV5-1 and TRBJ1-1; no definite D call. The CDR3 extends over 12 amino acids. The germline V gene has CDR1 SGHRS and CDR2 YFSETQ. The CDR3 protein is CASSYRPEEAFF. CDR3 nucleotide sequence: TGTGCCAGCAGCTATCGTCCTGAAGAGGCTTTCTTT.

Note on this clone: This sample also contains other DNA sequences that code for the same CDR3. The chain combines TRBV27 with TRBJ2-7, with D possibly matching TRBD2 (6 bases). With 3 bases removed from V and 2 bases from J, the gap between germline ends came to 8 bases. The CDR3 is 13 amino acids. Germline loops: CDR1 MNHEY, CDR2 SMNVEV (reference sequence). Here the CDR3 reads CASSLSGAYEQYF. The DNA for the CDR3 is TGTGCCAGCAGTTTGTCGGGGGCCTACGAGCAGTACTTC.

The V and J genes are TRBV6-5 and TRBJ1-2; the D gene is possibly TRBD1 (6 bases). The CDR3 length is 13 residues. Per germline, CDR1 MNHEY and CDR2 SVGAGI. Trimming took 2 bases from V and 2 from J, leaving 6 bases between them. CDR3 bases: TGTGCCAGCAGTTACGACAGGAACTATGGCTACACCTTC. Translation gives CASSYDRNYGYTF.

V gene TRBV23-1 combines with J gene TRBJ1-1; 9 nucleotides align to TRBD1. TRBV23-1 is an open reading frame, and its role is uncertain. This CDR3 contains 15 residues. Germline trimming cut 11 bases from V and 2 bases from J; bases unmatched to any gene: 12. The CDR3 region is CAHSLGQGTNTEAFF. DNA of the CDR3: TGCGCCCACTCATTAGGACAGGGGACTAACACTGAAGCTTTCTTT.

The chain uses TRBV19 and TRBJ1-1; tentative D call: TRBD1 (5 bases). Trimming shortened V by 5 bases and J by 4 bases, and 11 bases separated the two germline ends. The CDR3 runs 13 residues. Germline V gives CDR1 LNHDA, CDR2 SQIVND (reference sequence). DNA for the CDR3: TGTGCCAGTAGTGCTCAGGGCGTCACTGAAGCTTTCTTT. This codes for CASSAQGVTEAFF. Full variable domain (outside the CDR3, taken from reference TRBV19 and TRBJ1-1): DGGITQSPKYLFRKEGQNVTLSCEQNLNHDAMYWYRQDPGQGLRLIYYSQIVNDFQKGDIAEGYSVSREKKESFPLTVTSAQKNPTAFYLCASSAQGVTEAFFGQGTRLTVV.

The sample holds one count of this clone. The gene calls are TRBV18 and TRBJ2-6, with D tentatively TRBD1 (5 bases). Germline CDR1 is KGHSH and CDR2 is LQKENI. Trimming stripped 2 bases from V and 1 base from J, with 12 bases between. The CDR3 has 17 amino acids. The CDR3 region is CASSPFQQASGANVLTF. For the CDR3, the DNA is TGTGCCAGCTCACCATTCCAACAGGCTTCTGGGGCCAACGTCCTGACTTTC. The entire variable domain, with the rest obtained from reference TRBV18 and TRBJ2-6, is as follows: NAGVMQNPRHLVRRRGQEARLRCSPMKGHSHVYWYRQLPEEGLKFMVYLQKENIIDESGMPKERFSAEFPKEGPSILRIQQVVRGDSAAYFCASSPFQQASGANVLTFGAGSRLTVL.

The CDR3 sequence: CSVASQEKNYGYTF. The CDR3 nucleotides read TGCAGCGTTGCAAGCCAGGAGAAAAACTATGGCTACACCTTC. The V gene is TRBV29-1, the J gene TRBJ1-2; D gene ambiguous. Trimming took off 4 bases at V and 2 bases at J, with 14 bases between the two ends. The germline V gene encodes CDR1 SQVTM and CDR2 ANQGSEA. The CDR3 totals 14 residues. The full variable domain, completed using reference TRBV29-1 and TRBJ1-2, is SAVISQKPSRDICQRGTSLTIQCQVDSQVTMMFWYRQQPGQSLTLIATANQGSEATYESGFVIDKFPISRPNLTFSTLTVSNMSPEDSSIYLCSVASQEKNYGYTFGSGTRLTVV.

The chain couples TRBV6-5 to TRBJ1-1; D remains unclear. This CDR3 is 14 amino acids long. The V gene's germline CDR1 is MNHEY and CDR2 SVGAGI. The V gene lost 2 bases and the J gene lost 0 bases, with 7 bases spanning the gap. The CDR3 sequence: CASSYRDVNTEAFF. The CDR3 nucleotides read TGTGCCAGCAGTTACAGGGATGTGAACACTGAAGCTTTCTTT.

The chain combines TRBV7-9 with TRBJ2-6, with TRBD2 matching 8 bases. There are 18 residues in the CDR3. The ends lost 4 bases at V and 0 bases at J; junction bases unmatched: 8. From germline, CDR1 is SEHNR and CDR2 FQNEAQ (reference sequence). The CDR3 protein is CASSSLAGLSSGANVLTF. DNA for the CDR3: TGTGCCAGCAGCTCCTTAGCGGGATTAAGCTCTGGGGCCAACGTCCTGACTTTC.

The gene calls are TRBV7-9 and TRBJ2-7; TRBD2 matches 7 bases. V lost 4 bases to trimming and J lost 2 bases; unmatched junction nucleotides: 2. Germline assignment: CDR1 SEHNR and CDR2 FQNEAQ (reference sequence). The CDR3 runs to 13 residues. Written as DNA, the CDR3 is TGTGCCAGCAGCTCCGGACTAGCCTACGAGCAGTACTTC. Translation gives CASSSGLAYEQYF.

This clone was observed a handful of times. The chain is built from TRBV11-3 and TRBJ1-1; D is perhaps TRBD1 (5 bases). V lost 1 base to trimming and J lost 2 bases, with 5 bases between them. Per the germline V gene, CDR1 is SGHNT and CDR2 is YENEEA. The CDR3 sequence is 13 residues long. CDR3 loop: CASSLGTNTEAFF. DNA for the CDR3: TGTGCCAGCAGCTTAGGGACAAACACTGAAGCTTTCTTT.

The V call is TRBV9, the J call TRBJ2-1, with 10 bases matching TRBD2. CDR1 SGDLS and CDR2 YYNGEE come from the germline V gene. CDR3 length: 15 residues. V trimming: 3 bases; J trimming: 6 bases; junction bases outside the gene matches: 6. CDR3 bases: TGTGCCAGCAGCGAACTAGCGGGAACTGGCAATGAGCAGTTCTTC. It encodes CASSELAGTGNEQFF.

V gene TRBV4-3 combines with J gene TRBJ1-4, with no clear D. The V gene's germline CDR1 is LGHNA and CDR2 YSLEER. There are 15 residues in the CDR3. V was shortened by 0 bases and J by 7 bases, with 12 bases between the two germline ends. DNA of the CDR3: TGCGCCAGCAGCCAAGAGGGTGTCCTAGCTGAAAAACTGTTTTTT. Protein: CASSQEGVLAEKLFF.

The chain has TRBV29-1 and TRBJ1-2; D is ambiguous. The CDR3 is 14 residues long. The germline gives CDR1 SQVTM, CDR2 ANQGSEA. Trimming shortened V by 0 bases and J by 2 bases, and 10 bases separated the two germline ends. CDR3 region: CSVEDPDHNYGYTF. CDR3 nucleotide sequence: TGCAGCGTTGAAGATCCGGACCACAACTATGGCTACACCTTC.